This T cell receptor (beta chain) was captured by sequencing in a study of blood T cell repertoires in COVID-19. Participants were placed into cohorts based on the clinical history they reported. Measured with immunoSEQ multiplex PCR; TCRdb has only the in-frame clones, and not every one. The sample has some 250,000 clones; 75% to 90% are singletons. Trimming left V 8 bases short and J 4 bases short, with 18 bases between. Germline V gene data show CDR1 as MDHEN and CDR2 as SYDVKM. The CDR3 covers 14 residues. The chain has TRBV28 and TRBJ2-7; D is uncertain. Source material: PBMCs or T cells enriched from blood (not recorded which). The receptor's source is a woman in her forties or fifties who had recovered from COVID-19. The chain's CDR3 is CASSVESRSYEQYF. The CDR3 DNA sequence: TGTGCCAGCTCTGTGGAGTCAAGGTCTTACGAGCAGTACTTC.